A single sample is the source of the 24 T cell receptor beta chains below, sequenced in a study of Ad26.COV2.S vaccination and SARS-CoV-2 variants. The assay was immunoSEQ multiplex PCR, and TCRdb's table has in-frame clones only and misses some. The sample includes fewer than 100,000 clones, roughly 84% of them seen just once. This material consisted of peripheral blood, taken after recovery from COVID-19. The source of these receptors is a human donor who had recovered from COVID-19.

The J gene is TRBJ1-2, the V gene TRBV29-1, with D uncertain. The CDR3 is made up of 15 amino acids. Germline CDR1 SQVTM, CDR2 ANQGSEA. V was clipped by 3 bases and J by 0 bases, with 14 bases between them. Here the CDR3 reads CSVDVSGDSNYGYTF. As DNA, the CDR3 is TGCAGCGTTGACGTAAGCGGCGACTCTAACTATGGCTACACCTTC.

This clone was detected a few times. The CDR3 region has the DNA TGTGCCAGCAGCGCTGGGACGAATGGAAACACCATATATTTT. It yields the protein CASSAGTNGNTIYF. The J gene is TRBJ1-3, the V gene TRBV9, with D maybe TRBD1 (5 bases). V lost 3 bases and J lost 3, with 10 bases in between. The CDR3 extends over 14 amino acids. Germline V CDR1 and CDR2: SGDLS, YYNGEE.

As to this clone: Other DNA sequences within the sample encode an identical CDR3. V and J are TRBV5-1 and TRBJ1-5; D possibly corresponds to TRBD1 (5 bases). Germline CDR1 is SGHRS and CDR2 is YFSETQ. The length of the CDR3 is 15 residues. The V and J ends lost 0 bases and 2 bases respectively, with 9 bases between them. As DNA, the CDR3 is TGCGCCAGCAGCTTGGGCCAGGGTGGCAATCAGCCCCAGCATTTT. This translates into CASSLGQGGNQPQHF.

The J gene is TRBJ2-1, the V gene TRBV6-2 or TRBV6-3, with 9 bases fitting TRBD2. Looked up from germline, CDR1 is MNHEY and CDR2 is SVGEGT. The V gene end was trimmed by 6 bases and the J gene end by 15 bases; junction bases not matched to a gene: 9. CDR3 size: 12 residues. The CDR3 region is CASSGLELAGFF. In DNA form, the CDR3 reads TGTGCCAGCAGCGGACTTGAACTAGCGGGGTTCTTC.

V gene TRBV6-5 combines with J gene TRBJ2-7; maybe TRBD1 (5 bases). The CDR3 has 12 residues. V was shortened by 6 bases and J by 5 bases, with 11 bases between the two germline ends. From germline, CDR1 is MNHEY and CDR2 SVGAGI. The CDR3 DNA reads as TGTGCCAGCAGCAGGGTTCCCCACGAGCAGTACTTC. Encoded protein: CASSRVPHEQYF.

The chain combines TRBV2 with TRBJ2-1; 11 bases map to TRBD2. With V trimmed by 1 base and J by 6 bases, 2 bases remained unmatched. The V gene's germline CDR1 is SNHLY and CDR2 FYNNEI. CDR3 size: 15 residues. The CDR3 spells CASSEGSGRGNEQFF. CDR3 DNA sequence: TGTGCCAGCAGTGAAGGTAGCGGGAGGGGCAATGAGCAGTTCTTC. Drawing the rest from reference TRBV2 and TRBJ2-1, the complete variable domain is EPEVTQTPSHQVTQMGQEVILRCVPISNHLYFYWYRQILGQKVEFLVSFYNNEISEKSEIFDDQFSVERPDGSNFTLKIRSTKLEDSAMYFCASSEGSGRGNEQFFGPGTRLTVL.

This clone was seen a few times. CDR3 nucleotide sequence: TGTGCCACCCGACAGGGGATCTATGGCTACACCTTC. Its translation: CATRQGIYGYTF. The rearrangement uses TRBV28 and TRBJ1-2, with 8 nucleotides matching TRBD1. Losses at the gene ends were 10 bases for V and 4 bases for J; bases not matched to a gene: 5. Germline assignment: CDR1 MDHEN and CDR2 SYDVKM. This CDR3 is 12 amino acids long.

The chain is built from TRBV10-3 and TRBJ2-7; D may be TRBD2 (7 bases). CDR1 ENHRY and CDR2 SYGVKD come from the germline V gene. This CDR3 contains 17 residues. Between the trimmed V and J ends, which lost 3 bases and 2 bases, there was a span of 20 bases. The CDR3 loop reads CAISDPGGREFPYEQYF. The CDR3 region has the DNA TGTGCCATCAGTGATCCCGGGGGGCGGGAGTTCCCCTACGAGCAGTACTTC.

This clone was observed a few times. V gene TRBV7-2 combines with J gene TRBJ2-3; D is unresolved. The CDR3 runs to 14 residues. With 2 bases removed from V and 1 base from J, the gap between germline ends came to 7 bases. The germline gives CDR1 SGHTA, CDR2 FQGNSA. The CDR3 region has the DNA TGTGCCAGCAGCTTAAGGTTTCGCACAGATACGCAGTATTTT. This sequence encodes CASSLRFRTDTQYF.

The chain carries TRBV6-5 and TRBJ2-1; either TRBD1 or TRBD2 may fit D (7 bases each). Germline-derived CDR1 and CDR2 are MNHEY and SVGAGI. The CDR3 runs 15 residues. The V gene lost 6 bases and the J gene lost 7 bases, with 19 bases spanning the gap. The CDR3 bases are TGTGCCAGCAGCCTAAGGGAGGGGGCGGGGAATGAGCAGTTCTTC. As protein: CASSLREGAGNEQFF.

DNA for the CDR3: TGTGCCAGCAGTTTACTTAGCGGGACAGAGACCCAGTACTTC. It is translated as CASSLLSGTETQYF. V gene TRBV28 combines with J gene TRBJ2-5, with 8 bases matching TRBD2. With V trimmed by 2 bases and J by 4 bases, 3 bases remained unmatched. CDR3 length equals 14 residues. Germline V CDR1 and CDR2: MDHEN, SYDVKM. The full variable domain, with the rest looked up from reference TRBV28 and TRBJ2-5, is DVKVTQSSRYLVKRTGEKVFLECVQDMDHENMFWYRQDPGLGLRLIYFSYDVKMKEKGDIPEGYSVSREKKERFSLILESASTNQTSMYLCASSLLSGTETQYFGPGTRLLVL.

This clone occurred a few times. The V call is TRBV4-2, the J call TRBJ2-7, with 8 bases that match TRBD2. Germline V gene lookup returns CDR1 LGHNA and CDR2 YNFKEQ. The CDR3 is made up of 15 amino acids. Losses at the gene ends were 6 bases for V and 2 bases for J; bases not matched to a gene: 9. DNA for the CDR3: TGTGCCAGCAGACGCAACGCGGGAGGAACCTACGAGCAGTACTTC. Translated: CASRRNAGGTYEQYF.

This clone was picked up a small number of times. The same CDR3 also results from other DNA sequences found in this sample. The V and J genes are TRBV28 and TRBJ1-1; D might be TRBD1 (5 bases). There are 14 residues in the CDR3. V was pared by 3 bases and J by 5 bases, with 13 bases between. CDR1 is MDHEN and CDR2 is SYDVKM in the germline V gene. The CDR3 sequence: CASSLPGSVTEAFF. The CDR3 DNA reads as TGTGCCAGCAGTTTGCCAGGGTCGGTAACTGAAGCTTTCTTT.

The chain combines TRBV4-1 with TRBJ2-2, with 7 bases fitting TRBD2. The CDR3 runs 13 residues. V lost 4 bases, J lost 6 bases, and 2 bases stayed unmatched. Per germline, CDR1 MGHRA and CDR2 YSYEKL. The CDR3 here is CASSLGLSGELFF. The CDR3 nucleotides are TGCGCCAGCAGCCTGGGACTATCCGGGGAGCTGTTTTTT.

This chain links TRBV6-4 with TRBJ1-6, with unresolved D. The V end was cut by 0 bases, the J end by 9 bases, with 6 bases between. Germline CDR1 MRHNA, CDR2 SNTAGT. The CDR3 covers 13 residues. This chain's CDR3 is CASSDSLGSPLHF. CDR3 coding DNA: TGTGCCAGCAGTGACTCATTGGGTTCACCCCTCCACTTT.

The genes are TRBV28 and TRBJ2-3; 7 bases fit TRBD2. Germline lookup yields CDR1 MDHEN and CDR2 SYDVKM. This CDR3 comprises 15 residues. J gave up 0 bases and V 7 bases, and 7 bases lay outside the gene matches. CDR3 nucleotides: TGTGCCAGCACCCTAGGGACTACGAGCACAGATACGCAGTATTTT. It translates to CASTLGTTSTDTQYF. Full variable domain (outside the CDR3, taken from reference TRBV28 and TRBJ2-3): DVKVTQSSRYLVKRTGEKVFLECVQDMDHENMFWYRQDPGLGLRLIYFSYDVKMKEKGDIPEGYSVSREKKERFSLILESASTNQTSMYLCASTLGTTSTDTQYFGPGTRLTVL.

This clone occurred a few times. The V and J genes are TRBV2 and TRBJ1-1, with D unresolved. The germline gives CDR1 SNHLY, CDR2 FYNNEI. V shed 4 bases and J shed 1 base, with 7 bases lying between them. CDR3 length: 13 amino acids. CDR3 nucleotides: TGTGCCAGCAGTGGGGATTGGAACACTGAAGCTTTCTTT. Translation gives CASSGDWNTEAFF.

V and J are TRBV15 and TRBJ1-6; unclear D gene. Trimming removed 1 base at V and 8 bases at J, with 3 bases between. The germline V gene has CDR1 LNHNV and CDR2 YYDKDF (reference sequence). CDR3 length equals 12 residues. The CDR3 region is CATSRAHSPLHF. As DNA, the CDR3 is TGTGCCACCAGCAGAGCCCATTCACCCCTCCACTTT.

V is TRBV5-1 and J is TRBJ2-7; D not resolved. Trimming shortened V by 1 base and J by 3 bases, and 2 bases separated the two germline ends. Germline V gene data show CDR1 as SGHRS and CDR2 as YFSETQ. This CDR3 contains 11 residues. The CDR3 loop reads CASSLYYEQYF. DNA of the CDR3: TGCGCCAGCAGCTTGTACTACGAGCAGTACTTC.

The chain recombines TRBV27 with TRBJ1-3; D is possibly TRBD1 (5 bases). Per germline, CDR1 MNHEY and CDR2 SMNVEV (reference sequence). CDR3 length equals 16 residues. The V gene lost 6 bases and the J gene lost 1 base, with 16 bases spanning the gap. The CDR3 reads CASRPQGGASGNTIYF. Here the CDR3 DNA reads TGTGCCAGCAGACCCCAGGGCGGGGCGTCTGGAAACACCATATATTTT.

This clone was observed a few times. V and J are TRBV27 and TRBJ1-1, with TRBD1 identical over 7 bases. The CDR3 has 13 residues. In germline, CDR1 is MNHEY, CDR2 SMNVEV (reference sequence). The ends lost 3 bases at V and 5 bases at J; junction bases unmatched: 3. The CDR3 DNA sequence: TGTGCCAGCAGTTTGACAGGGAGGACTGAAGCTTTCTTT. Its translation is CASSLTGRTEAFF.

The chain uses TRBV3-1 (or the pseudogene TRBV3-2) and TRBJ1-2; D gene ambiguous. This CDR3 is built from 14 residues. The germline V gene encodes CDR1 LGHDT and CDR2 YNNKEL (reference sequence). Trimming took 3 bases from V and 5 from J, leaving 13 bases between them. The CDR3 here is CASSQKPPYYGYTF. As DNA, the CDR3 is TGTGCCAGCAGCCAGAAGCCCCCTTATTATGGCTACACCTTC.

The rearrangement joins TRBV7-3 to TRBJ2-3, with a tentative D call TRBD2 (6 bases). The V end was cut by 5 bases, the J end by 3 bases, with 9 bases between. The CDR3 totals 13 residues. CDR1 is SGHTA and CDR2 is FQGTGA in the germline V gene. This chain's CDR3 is CASSRRETDTQYF. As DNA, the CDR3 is TGTGCCAGCAGCCGCCGGGAGACAGATACGCAGTATTTT.

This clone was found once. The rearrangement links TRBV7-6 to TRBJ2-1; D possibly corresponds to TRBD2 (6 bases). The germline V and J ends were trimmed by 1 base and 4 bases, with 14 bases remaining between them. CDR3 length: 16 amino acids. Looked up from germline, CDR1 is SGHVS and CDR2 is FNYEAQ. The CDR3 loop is CASSLGAGRNYNEQFF. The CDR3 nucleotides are TGTGCCAGCAGCTTAGGCGCAGGGAGGAATTACAATGAGCAGTTCTTC.